The 20 T cell receptor beta chains presented below share a single source sample, sequenced in a study of blood T cell repertoires in COVID-19. Here immunoSEQ multiplex PCR was the method, and the copy in TCRdb shows in-frame clones only, minus some. The table lists 42,000 or so clones, approximately 90% of them singletons. The specimen was peripheral blood. The receptors shown here come from a man aged 45 to 65 with active COVID-19.

The chain is built from TRBV2 and TRBJ1-2; tentatively, D is TRBD1 (6 bases). Germline V lookup: CDR1 SNHLY, CDR2 FYNNEI. The V end was cut by 6 bases, the J end by 4 bases, with 18 bases between. The CDR3 runs 15 residues. The CDR3 DNA is TGTGCCAGCAGGCTAGGGACAACGAGCCCCTATGGCTACACCTTC. It specifies CASRLGTTSPYGYTF.

This clone was seen just once. The gene calls are TRBV29-1 and TRBJ1-1, with a weak D call TRBD1 (6 bases). Trimming took 0 bases from V and 1 from J, leaving 12 bases between them. The germline V gene encodes CDR1 SQVTM and CDR2 ANQGSEA. The CDR3 totals 15 residues. This chain's CDR3 is CSVEDQQGRNTEAFF. As DNA, the CDR3 is TGCAGCGTTGAAGATCAGCAGGGGAGGAACACTGAAGCTTTCTTT.

V is TRBV4-1 and J is TRBJ2-2, with 9 bases that match TRBD2. J was trimmed by 7 bases and V by 2 bases; bases with no gene match: 5. This CDR3 is built from 15 residues. In germline, CDR1 is MGHRA, CDR2 YSYEKL. The CDR3 DNA reads TGCGCCAGCAGCCAACCGGGACTAGCAGGCGGGGAGCTGTTTTTT. Residues: CASSQPGLAGGELFF.

The CDR3 region has the DNA TGTGCCACCAGCAGAGGGACAGGGATAAACGAGCAGTACTTC. Translating it yields CATSRGTGINEQYF. This chain joins TRBV15 and TRBJ2-7, with 8 positions matching TRBD1. The CDR3 totals 14 residues. The J segment lost 5 bases and the V segment lost 1 base, leaving 4 bases of the junction unmatched. Per germline, CDR1 LNHNV and CDR2 YYDKDF (reference sequence).

The chain links TRBV27 to TRBJ1-4; a weak D match, TRBD1 (6 bases). The CDR3 extends over 14 amino acids. Germline V gene lookup returns CDR1 MNHEY and CDR2 SMNVEV (reference sequence). V was pared by 6 bases and J by 2 bases, with 10 bases between. The CDR3 sequence is CASSQGWTNEKLFF. The CDR3 nucleotides are TGTGCCAGCAGCCAGGGGTGGACTAATGAAAAACTGTTTTTT.

The chain joins TRBV30 to TRBJ1-4; D not resolved. Looked up from germline, CDR1 is GTSNPN and CDR2 is SVGIG (reference sequence). V lost 6 bases and J lost 2, with 19 bases in between. There are 16 residues in the CDR3. CDR3 protein: CACIFTGGRTNEKLFF. DNA of the CDR3: TGTGCCTGTATCTTTACCGGAGGCCGGACTAATGAAAAACTGTTTTTT. Full variable domain (missing parts from reference TRBV30 and TRBJ1-4): SQTIHQWPATLVQPVGSPLSLECTVEGTSNPNLYWYRQAAGRGLQLLFYSVGIGQISSEVPQNLSASRPQDRQFILSSKKLLLSDSGFYLCACIFTGGRTNEKLFFGSGTQLSVL.

The chain's CDR3 is CASSLRPGVTYNEQFF. In DNA, the CDR3 is TGCGCCAGCAGCTTGCGCCCCGGGGTTACTTACAATGAGCAGTTCTTC. This chain uses TRBV5-1 with TRBJ2-1; D might be TRBD2 (5 bases). Germline V gives CDR1 SGHRS, CDR2 YFSETQ. CDR3 length: 16 residues. With 1 base removed from V and 4 bases from J, the gap between germline ends came to 15 bases.

The chain is built from TRBV21-1 and TRBJ2-7; the DNA was not used to check the table's D call, TRBD2. TRBV21-1 is marked as a pseudogene. This CDR3 region has 16 residues. The CDR3 bases are TGTGCCAGCAGCACCGGGGGACGTAGCGGGACACACGAGCAGTACTTC. Translation: CASSTGGRSGTHEQYF.

This clone was seen just once. V gene TRBV3-1 (or the pseudogene TRBV3-2) combines with J gene TRBJ2-3; no reliable D call. The germline V gene has CDR1 LGHDT and CDR2 YNNKEL (reference sequence). The CDR3 extends over 12 amino acids. V lost 4 bases to trimming and J lost 2 bases, with 4 bases between them. CDR3 sequence: CASSLLTDTQYF. The CDR3 coding sequence is TGTGCCAGCAGCCTACTCACAGATACGCAGTATTTT.

The chain is built from TRBV3-1 (or the pseudogene TRBV3-2) and TRBJ2-1, with D possibly being TRBD2 (6 bases). The CDR3 loop spans 15 amino acids. The V end lost 4 bases, the J end lost 4 bases, and 14 bases lay between the germline ends. Germline lookup yields CDR1 LGHDT and CDR2 YNNKEL (reference sequence). In DNA, the CDR3 is TGTGCCAGCAGCCCCACCCTTAGCGGTTACAATGAGCAGTTCTTC. It codes for CASSPTLSGYNEQFF.

This chain connects TRBV19 to TRBJ2-1; TRBD2 aligns across 7 bases. The CDR3 has 16 amino acids. The germline gives CDR1 LNHDA, CDR2 SQIVND (reference sequence). Unmatched junction bases numbered 9, after V lost 1 base and J lost 6 bases. CDR3 region: CASSIGASGLPNEQFF. In nucleotides, the CDR3 is TGTGCCAGTAGTATAGGAGCTAGCGGACTCCCCAATGAGCAGTTCTTC.

This clone was observed a single time. CDR3 loop: CASSLEREEDEQYF. For the CDR3, the DNA is TGCGCCAGCAGCTTGGAGCGGGAGGAAGACGAGCAGTACTTC. The chain uses TRBV5-1 and TRBJ2-7; 9 positions agree with TRBD2. The CDR3 totals 14 residues. Germline V gene data show CDR1 as SGHRS and CDR2 as YFSETQ. Unmatched junction bases numbered 3, after V lost 0 bases and J lost 5 bases.

V usage is TRBV5-4 and J usage is TRBJ2-1; 10 nucleotides line up with TRBD2. The ends lost 4 bases at V and 8 bases at J; junction bases unmatched: 12. The germline gives CDR1 SGHNT, CDR2 YYREEE (reference sequence). This CDR3 has 16 residues. CDR3 amino acids: CASSPAGTSAMHEQFF. The DNA of the CDR3 is TGTGCCAGCAGCCCGGCCGGGACTAGCGCTATGCATGAGCAGTTCTTC.

A remark on this clone: At one boundary the junction diverges from the germline segment, which might be a read error. The rearrangement joins TRBV10-3 to TRBJ1-1; the D gene is possibly TRBD1 (6 bases). CDR3 length: 13 residues. Germline loops: CDR1 ENHRY, CDR2 SYGVKD. CDR3 amino acids: CAISESRDTEAFF. CDR3 DNA sequence: TGTGCCATCAGTGAGTCTAGGGACACAGAAGCTTTCTTT.

In this sample, this clone turned up once. This chain links TRBV5-1 with TRBJ1-1; weak D call: TRBD1 (6 bases). CDR1 and CDR2 from the germline V gene are SGHRS and YFSETQ. Trimming shortened V by 3 bases and J by 1 base, and 19 bases separated the two germline ends. CDR3 length: 17 amino acids. Written as DNA, the CDR3 is TGCGCCAGCAGCTCTGCCGTTGTCCTGGACAGGAACACTGAAGCTTTCTTT. Its protein is CASSSAVVLDRNTEAFF.

The CDR3 region has the DNA TGTGCCAGCACCACCAGGGGCCGGGGCACTGAAGCTTTCTTT. It yields the protein CASTTRGRGTEAFF. The chain employs TRBV28 and TRBJ1-1, with a weak D call TRBD1 (6 bases). CDR1 and CDR2 from the germline V gene are MDHEN and SYDVKM. The length of the CDR3 is 14 residues. The ends were cut back, 7 bases at V and 4 bases at J, with 16 bases in the middle.

The J gene is TRBJ2-5, the V gene TRBV5-1; D perhaps matches TRBD2 (7 bases). The length of the CDR3 is 14 residues. The V end was cut by 4 bases, the J end by 5 bases, with 15 bases between. CDR1 and CDR2 (germline): SGHRS, YFSETQ. The CDR3 here is CASSVGTGGETQYF. CDR3 DNA sequence: TGCGCCAGCAGCGTAGGGACGGGGGGCGAGACCCAGTACTTC.

This clone was counted once. The V gene is TRBV11-2, the J gene TRBJ2-7, with 7 bases identical to TRBD1. The germline CDR1 and CDR2 sequences are SGHAT and FQNNGV. Losses at the gene ends were 8 bases for V and 0 bases for J; bases not matched to a gene: 10. This CDR3 is 15 amino acids long. The CDR3 sequence: CASSNPQGSSYEQYF. In DNA, the CDR3 is TGTGCCAGCTCCAACCCACAGGGGAGCTCCTACGAGCAGTACTTC.

This chain joins TRBV2 and TRBJ2-7; 8 bases are shared with TRBD1. The CDR3 has 14 amino acids. CDR1 and CDR2 from the germline V gene are SNHLY and FYNNEI. V lost 0 bases and J lost 6; bases outside the gene matches: 4. CDR3 bases: TGTGCCAGCAGTGAAGCAGGACAGGGCGGCGAGCAGTACTTC. Protein product: CASSEAGQGGEQYF.

This clone is a singleton in its sample. The chain recombines TRBV19 with TRBJ1-1; no definite D call. Germline values: CDR1 LNHDA, CDR2 SQIVND (reference sequence). The CDR3 covers 13 residues. The V and J ends lost 4 bases and 1 base respectively, with 7 bases between them. CDR3 loop: CASSTTANTEAFF. Written as DNA, the CDR3 is TGTGCCAGTAGTACCACAGCGAACACTGAAGCTTTCTTT.